There are a few counts of the clone carrying this TCR beta chain. As for time point: persistent/refractory GD, antithyroid drugs over 5 years with positive TRAb. Construction of the TCR library relied on RNA isolated from PBMCs. Recruitment took place at an endocrinology department in Xi'an, China. This specimen comes from a study of regulatory T cells in long-lasting Graves disease. Through Arm-PCR of CDR3 regions and iRepertoire HTBI primers, TCR beta libraries were built. Each CDR3 protein gets one entry after TCRdb re-called the multiplex PCR reads with MiXCR. The table lists about 660,000 distinct CDR3 sequences, about 32% of them singletons. Germline CDR1 is SGDLS and CDR2 is YYNGEE. Trimming took 0 bases from V and 3 from J, leaving 15 bases between them. CDR3 size: 16 residues.

Sequences were derived from peripheral blood mononuclear cells (PBMCs), sampled when the disease was refractory, from a patient treated with antithyroid drugs. The rearrangement joins TRBV9 to TRBJ1-1, with D possibly matching TRBD1 (5 bases). The origin of this receptor is a female donor with Graves disease. CDR3 loop: CASSVGIRAGDTEAFF. The DNA of the CDR3 is TGTGCCAGCAGCGTAGGAATCAGGGCGGGGGACACTGAAGCTTTCTTT.